A single sample gave rise to the 31 T cell receptor beta chains below, sequenced in a study of T cell repertoires in cytomegalovirus infection. These receptors' antigens are unknown. TCRdb re-called the reads through MiXCR, storing one row per CDR3 protein. The top ten clones hold about 45% of a sample with 450,000 to 600,000 distinct CDR3 sequences, under 45% of them seen once. Sequences were derived from cultured PBMCs, sampled from culture after CMV antigen stimulation. These receptors were collected from a human donor in good health (CMV status not recorded). Some clones in this sample may be carry-over from other donors' samples.

This chain uses TRBV7-7 with TRBJ2-1; D possibly corresponds to TRBD2 (6 bases). This CDR3 spans 13 amino acids. Germline CDR1 SSHAT, CDR2 FNYEAQ (reference sequence). V shed 4 bases and J shed 10 bases, with 14 bases lying between them. CDR3 protein: CASSSSAGREQFF. The CDR3 DNA follows: TGTGCCAGCAGCTCAAGTGCCGGGAGAGAGCAGTTCTTC.

This clonotype was observed a handful of times. V is TRBV5-5 and J is TRBJ1-1; 7 bases map to TRBD1. The CDR3 contains 13 residues. The germline gives CDR1 SGHKS, CDR2 YYEKEE (reference sequence). V lost 2 bases, J lost 6 bases, and 4 bases stayed unmatched. Here the CDR3 reads CASSFTGVAEAFF. CDR3 in DNA: TGTGCCAGCAGCTTTACAGGGGTCGCTGAAGCTTTCTTT.

CDR3 amino acids: CSAVTSGSDTGELFF. The CDR3 region has the DNA TGCAGTGCGGTAACTAGCGGTAGTGACACCGGGGAGCTGTTTTTT. The chain has TRBV20-1 and TRBJ2-2; 8 positions agree with TRBD2. The J segment lost 3 bases and the V segment lost 6 bases, leaving 9 bases of the junction unmatched. Germline CDR1 reads DFQATT; CDR2 reads SNEGSKA (reference sequence). The CDR3 has 15 amino acids.

The chain links TRBV28 to TRBJ2-2; D gene uncertain. Trimming left V 3 bases short and J 2 bases short, with 7 bases between. The CDR3 extends over 14 amino acids. Germline V lookup: CDR1 MDHEN, CDR2 SYDVKM. The CDR3 bases are TGTGCCAGCAGTTTCTTCCGCAACACCGGGGAGCTGTTTTTT. It yields the protein CASSFFRNTGELFF.

This clonotype was observed a few times. CDR3 region: CASSLDGTGAMNTEAFF. DNA for the CDR3: TGTGCCAGCAGCTTGGACGGGACAGGGGCCATGAACACTGAAGCTTTCTTT. V and J are TRBV5-6 and TRBJ1-1; 10 nucleotides line up with TRBD1. The length of the CDR3 is 17 residues. Germline V gene data show CDR1 as SGHDT and CDR2 as YYEEEE. Trimming cost V 0 bases and J 0 bases; bases outside gene matches: 5.

V is TRBV4-3 and J is TRBJ2-1; possibly TRBD1 for D (5 bases). This CDR3 has 14 residues. The germline gives CDR1 LGHNA, CDR2 YSLEER. Deletions cut 0 bases from V and 6 bases from J, with 9 bases between. This chain's CDR3 is CASSQETRANEQFF. For the CDR3, the DNA is TGCGCCAGCAGCCAAGAGACCAGGGCCAATGAGCAGTTCTTC.

The chain joins TRBV20-1 to TRBJ2-2, with D perhaps TRBD2 (6 bases). The CDR3 extends over 14 amino acids. Per germline, CDR1 DFQATT and CDR2 SNEGSKA (reference sequence). Trimming removed 3 bases at V and 6 bases at J, with 14 bases between. The CDR3 DNA is TGCAGTGCTAGTCTGGCGGGGTGGGCCGGGGAGCTGTTTTTT. It encodes CSASLAGWAGELFF.

The V gene is TRBV12-3 or TRBV12-4, the J gene TRBJ2-1; D may be TRBD1 (6 bases). Deletions cut 6 bases from V and 2 bases from J, with 17 bases between. The CDR3 extends over 16 amino acids. This CDR3 is CASSRGQWRTYNEQFF. CDR3 nucleotides: TGTGCCAGCAGCCGTGGACAGTGGAGGACCTACAATGAGCAGTTCTTC.

The genes are TRBV20-1 and TRBJ1-1, with D hard to call. Looked up from germline, CDR1 is DFQATT and CDR2 is SNEGSKA (reference sequence). This CDR3 is 15 amino acids long. Trimming left V 0 bases short and J 1 base short, with 12 bases between. CDR3 sequence (DNA): TGCAGTGCTAGAGATCCAGGTCGGGGGAACACTGAAGCTTTCTTT. This translates into CSARDPGRGNTEAFF.

The gene calls are TRBV4-3 and TRBJ2-1; D is perhaps TRBD2 (6 bases). Trimming took 0 bases from V and 6 from J, leaving 12 bases between them. The germline CDR1 and CDR2 sequences are LGHNA and YSLEER. CDR3 length: 15 amino acids. CDR3 bases: TGCGCCAGCAGCCAAGATGCTACTAGCTTCAATGAGCAGTTCTTC. Its protein is CASSQDATSFNEQFF.

V gene TRBV7-2 combines with J gene TRBJ1-1, with TRBD1 matching over 7 bases. The V gene's germline CDR1 is SGHTA and CDR2 FQGNSA. This CDR3 region has 13 residues. After removal of 3 bases from V and 5 bases from J, the junction contained 3 bases not matched to a gene. The CDR3 loop is CASSFGQETEAFF. The CDR3 nucleotides are TGTGCCAGCAGCTTCGGACAGGAAACTGAAGCTTTCTTT.

There are a few counts of this clonotype. The chain is built from TRBV7-8 and TRBJ2-7; 13 positions agree with TRBD2. V dropped 3 bases and J dropped 6; count of bases not matched to a gene: 2. The CDR3 runs 14 residues. The germline V gene has CDR1 SGHVS and CDR2 FQNEAQ. The CDR3 bases are TGTGCCAGCAGCTTGACTAGCGGGGGGTCCGAGCAGTACTTC. Translating it yields CASSLTSGGSEQYF.

This clonotype turned up a few times. The J gene is TRBJ1-1, the V gene TRBV6-1, with D unresolved. CDR1 and CDR2 (germline): MNHNS, SASEGT. Between the trimmed V and J ends, which lost 6 bases and 1 base, there was a span of 24 bases. CDR3 length: 18 residues. For the CDR3, the DNA is TGTGCCAGCAGCGGTCCCTCTGGGGTGGGAAAGCCGAACACTGAAGCTTTCTTT. Encoded protein: CASSGPSGVGKPNTEAFF.

V gene TRBV6-1 combines with J gene TRBJ1-1; D unresolved. V dropped 8 bases and J dropped 0 bases, with 22 bases sitting between them. The CDR3 contains 17 residues. Looked up from germline, CDR1 is MNHNS and CDR2 is SASEGT. CDR3 protein: CASPRDLFSGMNTEAFF. In nucleotides, the CDR3 is TGTGCCAGCCCACGAGACTTGTTTAGTGGAATGAACACTGAAGCTTTCTTT.

This clonotype was seen just once. The chain has TRBV7-6 and TRBJ2-5, with TRBD1 identical over 10 bases. The junction had 9 bases not matched to a gene; V was cut back by 5 bases and J by 0 bases. Germline CDR1 SGHVS, CDR2 FNYEAQ. The CDR3 runs to 17 residues. The CDR3 nucleotides read TGTGCCAGCAGCCGACCACCGGGACAGGGGTACCAAGAGACCCAGTACTTC. This sequence encodes CASSRPPGQGYQETQYF.

CDR3 sequence reads: CSAPSPGDSNQPQHF. For the CDR3, the DNA is TGCAGTGCTCCCTCGCCAGGGGATAGCAATCAGCCCCAGCATTTT. This chain uses TRBV20-1 with TRBJ1-5; the D gene is possibly TRBD1 (6 bases). CDR3 length equals 15 residues. V lost 5 bases and J lost 0, with 14 bases in between. CDR1 is DFQATT and CDR2 is SNEGSKA in the germline V gene (reference sequence).

The chain links TRBV7-7 to TRBJ2-1, with D perhaps TRBD1 (5 bases). CDR3 length: 13 residues. The V gene's germline CDR1 is SSHAT and CDR2 FNYEAQ (reference sequence). Trimming took 3 bases from V and 8 from J, leaving 11 bases between them. The DNA for the CDR3 is TGTGCCAGCAGCTTTGGACACGGCGATGAGCAGTTCTTC. Its protein product is CASSFGHGDEQFF. Full variable domain (missing parts from reference TRBV7-7 and TRBJ2-1): GAGVSQSPRYKVTKRGQDVTLRCDPISSHATLYWYQQALGQGPEFLTYFNYEAQPDKSGLPSDRFSAERPEGSISTLTIQRTEQRDSAMYRCASSFGHGDEQFFGPGTRLTVL.

The V call is TRBV6-5, the J call TRBJ2-3; D ambiguous. The length of the CDR3 is 14 residues. Germline V lookup: CDR1 MNHEY, CDR2 SVGAGI. The V gene lost 2 bases and the J gene lost 0 bases, with 6 bases spanning the gap. CDR3 protein: CASSYIGSTDTQYF. The CDR3 nucleotides are TGTGCCAGCAGTTACATAGGGAGCACAGATACGCAGTATTTT.

The V call is TRBV20-1, the J call TRBJ2-3; no definite D call. Trimming removed 5 bases at V and 1 base at J, with 1 base between. Germline assignment: CDR1 DFQATT and CDR2 SNEGSKA (reference sequence). The CDR3 contains 10 residues. DNA of the CDR3: TGCAGTGCTCGCACAGATACGCAGTATTTT. Protein sequence: CSARTDTQYF.

The V and J genes are TRBV5-6 and TRBJ2-1; 14 bases line up with TRBD2. V lost 4 bases to trimming and J lost 0 bases; unmatched junction nucleotides: 9. Germline V lookup: CDR1 SGHDT, CDR2 YYEEEE. The CDR3 consists of 19 residues. The CDR3 nucleotides are TGTGCCAGCAGCCTAGGGACTAGCGGGAGAGGGGCCTCCTACAATGAGCAGTTCTTC. Protein product: CASSLGTSGRGASYNEQFF.

This clonotype appeared a few times. The chain is built from TRBV10-3 and TRBJ1-5, with 7 bases identical to TRBD1. Germline CDR1 is ENHRY and CDR2 is SYGVKD. The CDR3 has 15 amino acids. V dropped 8 bases and J dropped 4; count of bases not matched to a gene: 11. The CDR3 reads CAIRPAGGENQPQHF. In DNA, the CDR3 is TGTGCCATCCGCCCGGCAGGGGGGGAAAATCAGCCCCAGCATTTT.

The chain joins TRBV20-1 to TRBJ1-1; D is uncertain. Germline CDR1 is DFQATT and CDR2 is SNEGSKA (reference sequence). The CDR3 consists of 11 residues. Between the trimmed V and J ends, which lost 1 base and 11 bases, there was a span of 11 bases. CDR3 DNA: TGCAGTGCTAGAGTGGCAGTTGAGGCTTTCTTT. It codes for CSARVAVEAFF.

The rearrangement uses TRBV19 and TRBJ1-2; no reliable D call. CDR1 is LNHDA and CDR2 is SQIVND in the germline V gene (reference sequence). The CDR3 runs 11 residues. The V end was cut by 10 bases, the J end by 8 bases, with 14 bases between. CDR3 in amino acids: CAITDELGYTF. The CDR3 bases are TGTGCCATAACGGACGAGCTCGGCTACACCTTC.

This clonotype was recorded once. The chain couples TRBV10-3 to TRBJ2-1; unclear D gene. Germline V gene sequence: CDR1 ENHRY, CDR2 SYGVKD. V lost 4 bases, J lost 5 bases, and 6 bases lay in between. This CDR3 contains 12 residues. For the CDR3, the DNA is TGTGCCATCAGTGTGGGAAACAATGAGCAGTTCTTC. It yields the protein CAISVGNNEQFF.

The CDR3 reads CASSLGQGKETQYF. CDR3 in DNA: TGTGCCAGCAGCTTAGGACAGGGCAAGGAGACCCAGTACTTC. The V call is TRBV7-2, the J call TRBJ2-5; 7 bases align to TRBD1. This CDR3 spans 14 amino acids. CDR1 SGHTA and CDR2 FQGNSA come from the germline V gene. V gave up 1 base and J gave up 5 bases; unmatched junction bases: 4.

The DNA for the CDR3 is TGTGCCAGCAGCCACGGGAGACTCATTTCCTCCTCTGGAAACACCATATATTTT. As protein: CASSHGRLISSSGNTIYF. This sequence joins TRBV6-6 and TRBJ1-3, with D uncertain. CDR3 size: 18 residues. Germline-derived CDR1 and CDR2 are MNHNY and SVGAGI (reference sequence). Deletions cut 6 bases from V and 0 bases from J, with 21 bases between.

The table lists this clonotype with a few counts. The rearrangement uses TRBV5-4 and TRBJ1-1; perhaps TRBD1 as D (5 bases). Trimming took 4 bases from V and 0 from J, leaving 16 bases between them. The germline V gene encodes CDR1 SGHNT and CDR2 YYREEE (reference sequence). This CDR3 comprises 16 residues. The CDR3 sequence: CASSQDSAFLNTEAFF. For the CDR3, the DNA is TGTGCCAGCAGCCAAGACAGCGCTTTCTTGAACACTGAAGCTTTCTTT.

This clonotype was seen a single time. The V and J genes are TRBV7-6 and TRBJ2-5; the D is unclear. V lost 5 bases to trimming and J lost 2 bases, with 9 bases between them. The germline CDR1 and CDR2 sequences are SGHVS and FNYEAQ. There are 13 residues in the CDR3. The CDR3 region is CASSNDTQETQYF. The CDR3, as DNA: TGTGCCAGCAGCAACGACACGCAAGAGACCCAGTACTTC.

The CDR3 loop is CAFRLLSSYNEQFF. The CDR3 nucleotides are TGTGCCTTCAGACTGCTGAGCTCCTACAATGAGCAGTTCTTC. The rearrangement links TRBV11-2 to TRBJ2-1; D not certain. V was shortened by 11 bases and J by 0 bases, with 14 bases between the two germline ends. In germline, CDR1 is SGHAT, CDR2 FQNNGV. This CDR3 region has 14 residues.

In this sample, this clonotype turned up a few times. This rearrangement joins TRBV7-9 to TRBJ2-2; no firm D call. This CDR3 contains 10 residues. Trimming removed 10 bases from V and 6 bases from J, with 6 bases in between. Germline CDR1 SEHNR, CDR2 FQNEAQ (reference sequence). DNA for the CDR3: TGTGCCACCCAGGCCGGGGAGCTGTTTTTT. The encoded protein is CATQAGELFF.

There are many counts of this clonotype. The genes are TRBV7-2 and TRBJ2-7; a possible D gene is TRBD1 (5 bases). CDR1 is SGHTA, CDR2 FQGNSA, per germline. CDR3 length: 15 residues. V was cut by 5 bases and J by 3 bases, with 17 bases left in between. Written as DNA, the CDR3 is TGTGCCAGCAGCCCACCAGCCAGGGAAATCTACGAGCAGTACTTC. It yields the protein CASSPPAREIYEQYF.